The source of this T cell receptor beta chain is a study of cytomegalovirus exposure and HLA in healthy donors. Whole-study findings and limits: A later analysis found TCR association rates differed by HLA locus, highest for DRB1 and lowest for HLA-C. In a later analysis, at a false discovery rate of 0.05, roughly 16,000 TCR beta sequences matched HLA alleles.

CDR3 size: 13 residues. Germline-derived CDR1 and CDR2 are MNHEY and SVGAGI. The ends lost 7 bases at V and 8 bases at J; junction bases unmatched: 10. The PCR contained 60 Vbeta and 13 Jbeta primers. Under the authors' procedure: A later analysis tallied 80 million or so unique TCR beta chains, around 10 million of them shared. TCRdb's table, derived via immunoSEQ multiplex PCR, lists solely in-frame clones and lacks some. Clone size and V and J calls were adopted from that table, with D and trimming inferred from the DNA. The profile shows some 130,000 clones, roughly three quarters of them singletons. Comment on this clone: Its antigen is undetermined.

The V gene is TRBV6-5, the J gene TRBJ1-2; 7 nucleotides agree with TRBD1. The receptor's source is a woman aged 40 to 50 in good health and CMV-seronegative. Sequences were obtained from PBMCs. This chain's CDR3 is CASTAQLRGGYTF. For the CDR3, the DNA is TGTGCCAGCACAGCCCAACTCAGGGGGGGCTACACCTTC.